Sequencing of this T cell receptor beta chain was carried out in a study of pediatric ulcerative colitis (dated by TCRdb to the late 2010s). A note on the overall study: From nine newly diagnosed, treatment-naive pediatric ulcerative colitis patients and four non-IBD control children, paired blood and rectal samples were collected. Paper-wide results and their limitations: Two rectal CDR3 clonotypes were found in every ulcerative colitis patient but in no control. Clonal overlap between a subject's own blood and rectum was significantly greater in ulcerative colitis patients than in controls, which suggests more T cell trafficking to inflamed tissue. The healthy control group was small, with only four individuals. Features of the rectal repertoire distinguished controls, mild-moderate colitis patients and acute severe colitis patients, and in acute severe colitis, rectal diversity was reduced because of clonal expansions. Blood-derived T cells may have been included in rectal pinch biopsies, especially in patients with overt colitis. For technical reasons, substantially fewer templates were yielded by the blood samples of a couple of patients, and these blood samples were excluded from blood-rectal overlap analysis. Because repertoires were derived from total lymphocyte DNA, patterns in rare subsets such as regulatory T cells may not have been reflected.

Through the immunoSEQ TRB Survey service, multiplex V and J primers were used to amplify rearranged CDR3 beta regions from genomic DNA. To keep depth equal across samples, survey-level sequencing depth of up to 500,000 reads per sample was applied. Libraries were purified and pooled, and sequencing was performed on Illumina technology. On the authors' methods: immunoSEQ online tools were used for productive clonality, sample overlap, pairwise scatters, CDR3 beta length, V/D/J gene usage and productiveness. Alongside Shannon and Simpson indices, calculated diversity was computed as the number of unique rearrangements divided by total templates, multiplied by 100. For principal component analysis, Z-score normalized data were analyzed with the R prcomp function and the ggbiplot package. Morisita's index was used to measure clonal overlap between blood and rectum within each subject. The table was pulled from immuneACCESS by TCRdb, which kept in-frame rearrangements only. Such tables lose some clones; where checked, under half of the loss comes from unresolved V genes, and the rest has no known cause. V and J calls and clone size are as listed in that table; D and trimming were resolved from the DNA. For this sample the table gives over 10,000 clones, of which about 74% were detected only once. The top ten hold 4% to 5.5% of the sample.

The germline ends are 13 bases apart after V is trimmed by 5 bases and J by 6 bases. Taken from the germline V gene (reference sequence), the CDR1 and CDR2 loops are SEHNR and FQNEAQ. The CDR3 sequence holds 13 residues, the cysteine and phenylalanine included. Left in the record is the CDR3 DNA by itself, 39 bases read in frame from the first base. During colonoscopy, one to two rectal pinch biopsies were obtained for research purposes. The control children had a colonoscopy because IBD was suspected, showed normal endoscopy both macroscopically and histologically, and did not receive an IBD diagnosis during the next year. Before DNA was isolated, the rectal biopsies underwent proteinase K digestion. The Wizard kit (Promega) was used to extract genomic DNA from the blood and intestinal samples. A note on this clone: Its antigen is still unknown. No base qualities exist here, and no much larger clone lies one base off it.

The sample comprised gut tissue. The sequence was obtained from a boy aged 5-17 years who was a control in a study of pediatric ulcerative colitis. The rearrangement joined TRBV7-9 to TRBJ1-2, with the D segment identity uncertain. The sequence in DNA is TGTGCCAGCAGCCGGGAACAAGCGAATGGCTACACCTTC. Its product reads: CASSREQANGYTF.